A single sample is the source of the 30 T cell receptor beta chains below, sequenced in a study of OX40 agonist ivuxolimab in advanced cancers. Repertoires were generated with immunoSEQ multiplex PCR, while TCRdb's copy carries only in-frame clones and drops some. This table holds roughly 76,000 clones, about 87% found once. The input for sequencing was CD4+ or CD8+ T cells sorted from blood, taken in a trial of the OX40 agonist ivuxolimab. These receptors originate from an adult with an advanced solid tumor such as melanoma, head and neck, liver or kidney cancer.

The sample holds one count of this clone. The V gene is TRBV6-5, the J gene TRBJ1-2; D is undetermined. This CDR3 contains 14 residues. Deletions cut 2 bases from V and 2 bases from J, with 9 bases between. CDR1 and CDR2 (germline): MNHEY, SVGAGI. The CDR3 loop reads CASSYDQKNYGYTF. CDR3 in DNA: TGTGCCAGCAGTTACGATCAGAAAAACTATGGCTACACCTTC.

In nucleotides, the CDR3 is TGTGCCAGTAGCGGGACAGGGGATAGTCTTGGCGGCTACACCTTC. Translation gives CASSGTGDSLGGYTF. The chain carries TRBV19 and TRBJ1-2, with 10 bases aligning to TRBD1. Germline CDR1 reads LNHDA; CDR2 reads SQIVND (reference sequence). J was trimmed by 8 bases and V by 6 bases; bases with no gene match: 12. The CDR3 has 15 amino acids.

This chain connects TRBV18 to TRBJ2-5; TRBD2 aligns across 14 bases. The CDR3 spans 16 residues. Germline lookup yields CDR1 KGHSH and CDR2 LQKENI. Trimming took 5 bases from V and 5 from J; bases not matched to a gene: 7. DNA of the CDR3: TGTGCCAGCTCAAGACTAGCGGGGGGGCTCGGTGAGACCCAGTACTTC. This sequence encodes CASSRLAGGLGETQYF. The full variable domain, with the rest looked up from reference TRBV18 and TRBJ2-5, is NAGVMQNPRHLVRRRGQEARLRCSPMKGHSHVYWYRQLPEEGLKFMVYLQKENIIDESGMPKERFSAEFPKEGPSILRIQQVVRGDSAAYFCASSRLAGGLGETQYFGPGTRLLVL.

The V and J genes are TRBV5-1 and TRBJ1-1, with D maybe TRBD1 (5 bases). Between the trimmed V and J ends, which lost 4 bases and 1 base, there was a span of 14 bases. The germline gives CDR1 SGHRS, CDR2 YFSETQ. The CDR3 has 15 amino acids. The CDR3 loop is CASSRDGIGNTEAFF. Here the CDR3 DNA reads TGCGCCAGCAGCCGGGACGGTATAGGGAACACTGAAGCTTTCTTT.

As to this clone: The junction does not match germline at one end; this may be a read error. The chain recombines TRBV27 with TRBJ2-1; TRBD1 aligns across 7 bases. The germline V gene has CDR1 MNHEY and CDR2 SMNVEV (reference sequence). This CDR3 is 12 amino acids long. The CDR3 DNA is TGTGCCAGCAGGTTATGGACAGGAGAGCAGTTCTTC. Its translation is CASRLWTGEQFF.

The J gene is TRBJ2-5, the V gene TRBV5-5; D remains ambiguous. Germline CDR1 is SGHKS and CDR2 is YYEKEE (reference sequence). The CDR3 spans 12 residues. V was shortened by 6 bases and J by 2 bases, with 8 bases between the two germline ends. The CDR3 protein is CASTTAQETQYF. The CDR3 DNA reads TGTGCCAGCACCACAGCACAAGAGACCCAGTACTTC.

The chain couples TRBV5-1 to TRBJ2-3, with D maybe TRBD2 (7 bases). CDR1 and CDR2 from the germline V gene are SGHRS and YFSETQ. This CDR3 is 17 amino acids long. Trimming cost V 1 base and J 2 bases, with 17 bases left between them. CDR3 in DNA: TGCGCCAGCAGCTTGTTTTCGGCGGGGGCTTCCACAGATACGCAGTATTTT. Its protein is CASSLFSAGASTDTQYF.

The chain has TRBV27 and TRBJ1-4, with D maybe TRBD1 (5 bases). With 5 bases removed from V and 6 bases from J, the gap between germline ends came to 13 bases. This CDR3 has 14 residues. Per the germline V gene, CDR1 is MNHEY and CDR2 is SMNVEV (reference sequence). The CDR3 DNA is TGTGCCAGCAGTGGGGGTAGTAGAGATGAAAAACTGTTTTTT. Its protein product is CASSGGSRDEKLFF.

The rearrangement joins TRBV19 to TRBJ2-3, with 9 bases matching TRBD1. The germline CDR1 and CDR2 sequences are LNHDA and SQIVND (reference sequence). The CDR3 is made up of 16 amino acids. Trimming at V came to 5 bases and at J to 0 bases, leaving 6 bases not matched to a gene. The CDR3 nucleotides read TGTGCCAGTAGTCCAGGGACAGGGTATAGCACAGATACGCAGTATTTT. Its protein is CASSPGTGYSTDTQYF. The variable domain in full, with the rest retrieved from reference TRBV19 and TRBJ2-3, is DGGITQSPKYLFRKEGQNVTLSCEQNLNHDAMYWYRQDPGQGLRLIYYSQIVNDFQKGDIAEGYSVSREKKESFPLTVTSAQKNPTAFYLCASSPGTGYSTDTQYFGPGTRLTVL.

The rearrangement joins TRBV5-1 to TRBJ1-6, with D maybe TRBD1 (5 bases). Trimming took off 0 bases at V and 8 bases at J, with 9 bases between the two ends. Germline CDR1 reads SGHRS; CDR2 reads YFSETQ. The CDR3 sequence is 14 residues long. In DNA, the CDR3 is TGCGCCAGCAGCTTGGATCAGGGTGATTCACCCCTCCACTTT. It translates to CASSLDQGDSPLHF.

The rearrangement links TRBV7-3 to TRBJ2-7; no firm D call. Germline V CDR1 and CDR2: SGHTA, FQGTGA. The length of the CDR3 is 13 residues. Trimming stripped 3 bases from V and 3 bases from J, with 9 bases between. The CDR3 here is CASSLMKGYEQYF. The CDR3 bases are TGTGCCAGCAGCTTGATGAAGGGCTACGAGCAGTACTTC.

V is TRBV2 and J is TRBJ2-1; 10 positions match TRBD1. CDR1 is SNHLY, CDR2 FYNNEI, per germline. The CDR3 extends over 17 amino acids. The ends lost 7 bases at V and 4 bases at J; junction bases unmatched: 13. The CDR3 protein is CASTASPGTGVYNEQFF. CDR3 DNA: TGTGCCAGCACCGCAAGTCCCGGGACAGGGGTATACAATGAGCAGTTCTTC.

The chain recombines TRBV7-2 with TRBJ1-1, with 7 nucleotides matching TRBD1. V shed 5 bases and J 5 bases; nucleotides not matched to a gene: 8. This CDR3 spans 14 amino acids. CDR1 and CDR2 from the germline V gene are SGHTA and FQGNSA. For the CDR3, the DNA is TGTGCCAGCAGCCCCTCAGGGGGTTGGACTGAAGCTTTCTTT. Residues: CASSPSGGWTEAFF.

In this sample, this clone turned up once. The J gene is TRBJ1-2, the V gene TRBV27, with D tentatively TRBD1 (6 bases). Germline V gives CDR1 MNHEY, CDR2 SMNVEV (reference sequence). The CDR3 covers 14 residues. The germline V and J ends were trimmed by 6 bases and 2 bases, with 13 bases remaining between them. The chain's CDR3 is CASRRRTENYGYTF. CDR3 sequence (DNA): TGTGCCAGCAGGCGAAGGACAGAGAACTATGGCTACACCTTC.

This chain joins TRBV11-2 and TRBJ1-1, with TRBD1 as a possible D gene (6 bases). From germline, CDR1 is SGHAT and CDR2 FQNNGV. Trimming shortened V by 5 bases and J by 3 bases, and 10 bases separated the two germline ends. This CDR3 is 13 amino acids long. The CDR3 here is CASSTGAYTEAFF. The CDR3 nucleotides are TGTGCCAGCAGCACGGGGGCCTACACTGAAGCTTTCTTT.

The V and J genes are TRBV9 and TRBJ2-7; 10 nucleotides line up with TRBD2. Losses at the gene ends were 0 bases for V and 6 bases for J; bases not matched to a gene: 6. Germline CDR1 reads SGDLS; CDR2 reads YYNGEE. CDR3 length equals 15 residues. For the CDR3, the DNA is TGTGCCAGCAGCGTAGCCAGCGGGGGGGCCGGCGAGCAGTACTTC. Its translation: CASSVASGGAGEQYF.

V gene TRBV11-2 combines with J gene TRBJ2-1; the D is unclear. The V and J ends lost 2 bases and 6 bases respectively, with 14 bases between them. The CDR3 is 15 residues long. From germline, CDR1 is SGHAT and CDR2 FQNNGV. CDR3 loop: CASSLIGQVSNEQFF. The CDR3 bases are TGTGCCAGCAGCTTAATCGGCCAGGTGAGCAATGAGCAGTTCTTC.

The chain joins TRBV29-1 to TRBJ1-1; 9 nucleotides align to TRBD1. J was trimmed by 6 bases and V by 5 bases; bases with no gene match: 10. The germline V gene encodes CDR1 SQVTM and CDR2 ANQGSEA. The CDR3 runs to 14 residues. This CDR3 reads CSVLTDRGVAEAFF. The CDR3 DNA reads TGCAGCGTTTTAACCGACAGGGGGGTCGCTGAAGCTTTCTTT.

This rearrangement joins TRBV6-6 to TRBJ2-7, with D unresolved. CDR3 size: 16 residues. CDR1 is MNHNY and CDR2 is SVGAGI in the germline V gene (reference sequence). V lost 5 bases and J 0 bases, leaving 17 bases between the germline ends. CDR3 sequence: CASSPRGGLSSYEQYF. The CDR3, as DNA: TGTGCCAGCAGTCCCCGAGGCGGCTTGAGCTCCTACGAGCAGTACTTC.

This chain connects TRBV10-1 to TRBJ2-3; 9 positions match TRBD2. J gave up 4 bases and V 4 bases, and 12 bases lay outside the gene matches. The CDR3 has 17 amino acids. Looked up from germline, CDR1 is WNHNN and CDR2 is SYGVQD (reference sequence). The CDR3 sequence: CASSVDSLAGFPDTQYF. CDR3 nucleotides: TGCGCCAGCAGTGTCGACTCTCTAGCGGGGTTCCCAGATACGCAGTATTTT.

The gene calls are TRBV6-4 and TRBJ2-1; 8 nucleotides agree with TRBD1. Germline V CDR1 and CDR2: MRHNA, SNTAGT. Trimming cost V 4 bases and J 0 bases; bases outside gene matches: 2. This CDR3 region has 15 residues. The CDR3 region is CASSATGGSYNEQFF. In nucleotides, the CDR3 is TGTGCCAGCAGTGCCACAGGGGGCTCCTACAATGAGCAGTTCTTC.

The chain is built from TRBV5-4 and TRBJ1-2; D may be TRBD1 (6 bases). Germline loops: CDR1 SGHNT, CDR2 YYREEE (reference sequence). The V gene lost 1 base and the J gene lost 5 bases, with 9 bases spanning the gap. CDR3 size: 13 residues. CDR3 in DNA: TGTGCCAGCAGCTTGATTCAGGGGTATGGCTACACCTTC. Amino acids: CASSLIQGYGYTF.

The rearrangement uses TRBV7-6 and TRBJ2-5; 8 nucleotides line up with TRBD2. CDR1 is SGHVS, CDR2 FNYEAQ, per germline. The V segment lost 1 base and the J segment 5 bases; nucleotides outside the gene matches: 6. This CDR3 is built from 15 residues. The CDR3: CASSLDRGGPETQYF. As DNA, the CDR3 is TGTGCCAGCAGCTTAGATCGGGGGGGCCCGGAGACCCAGTACTTC.

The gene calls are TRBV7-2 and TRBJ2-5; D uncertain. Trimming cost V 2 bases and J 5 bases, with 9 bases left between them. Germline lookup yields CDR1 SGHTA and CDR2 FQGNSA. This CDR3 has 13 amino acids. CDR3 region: CASSLLGLETQYF. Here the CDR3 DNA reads TGTGCCAGCAGCTTATTAGGCCTTGAGACCCAGTACTTC.

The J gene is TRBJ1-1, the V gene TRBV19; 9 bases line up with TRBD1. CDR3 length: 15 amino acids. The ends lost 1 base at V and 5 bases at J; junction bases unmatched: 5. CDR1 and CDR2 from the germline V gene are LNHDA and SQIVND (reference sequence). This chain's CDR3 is CASSIVGQGWTEAFF. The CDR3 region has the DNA TGTGCCAGTAGTATAGTGGGACAGGGATGGACTGAAGCTTTCTTT.

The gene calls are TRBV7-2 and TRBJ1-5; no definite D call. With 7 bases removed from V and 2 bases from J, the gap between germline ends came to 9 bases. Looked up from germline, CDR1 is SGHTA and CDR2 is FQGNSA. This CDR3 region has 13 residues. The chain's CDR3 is CASKGSGNQPQHF. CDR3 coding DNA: TGTGCCAGCAAGGGCAGTGGCAATCAGCCCCAGCATTTT.

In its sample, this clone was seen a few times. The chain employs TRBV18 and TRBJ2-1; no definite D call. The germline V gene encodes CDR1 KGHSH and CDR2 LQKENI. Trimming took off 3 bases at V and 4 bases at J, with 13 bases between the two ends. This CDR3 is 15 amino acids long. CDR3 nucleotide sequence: TGTGCCAGCTCACCTTACTCCTTAGATTACAATGAGCAGTTCTTC. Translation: CASSPYSLDYNEQFF.

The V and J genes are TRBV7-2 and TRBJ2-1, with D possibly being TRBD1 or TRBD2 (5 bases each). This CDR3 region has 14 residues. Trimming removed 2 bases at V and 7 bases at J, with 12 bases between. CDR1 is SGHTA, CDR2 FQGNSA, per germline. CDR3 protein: CASSLMQGDNEQFF. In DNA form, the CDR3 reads TGTGCCAGCAGCTTAATGCAGGGAGATAATGAGCAGTTCTTC. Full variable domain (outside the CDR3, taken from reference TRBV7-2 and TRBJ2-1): GAGVSQSPSNKVTEKGKDVELRCDPISGHTALYWYRQSLGQGLEFLIYFQGNSAPDKSGLPSDRFSAERTGGSVSTLTIQRTQQEDSAVYLCASSLMQGDNEQFFGPGTRLTVL.

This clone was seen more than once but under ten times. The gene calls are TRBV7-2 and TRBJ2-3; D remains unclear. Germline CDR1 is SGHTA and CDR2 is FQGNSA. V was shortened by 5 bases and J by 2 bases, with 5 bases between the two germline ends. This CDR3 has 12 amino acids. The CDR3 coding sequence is TGTGCCAGCAGCCAGGCCACAGATACGCAGTATTTT. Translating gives CASSQATDTQYF. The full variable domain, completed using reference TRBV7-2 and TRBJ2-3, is GAGVSQSPSNKVTEKGKDVELRCDPISGHTALYWYRQSLGQGLEFLIYFQGNSAPDKSGLPSDRFSAERTGGSVSTLTIQRTQQEDSAVYLCASSQATDTQYFGPGTRLTVL.

The CDR3 protein is CASSLEGTAYEAFF. DNA of the CDR3: TGCGCCAGCAGCTTGGAAGGGACAGCTTATGAAGCTTTCTTT. The rearrangement links TRBV5-1 to TRBJ1-1, with 7 bases lining up with TRBD1. The length of the CDR3 is 14 residues. V trimming: 0 bases; J trimming: 7 bases; junction bases outside the gene matches: 6. Germline V CDR1 and CDR2: SGHRS, YFSETQ.